This entry is about one T cell receptor beta chain. Antigen specificity is unknown. Produced via immunoSEQ multiplex PCR; TCRdb's table is partial and in-frame only. This table holds 73,000 or so clones, around nine tenths found once. This entry is derived from a study of OX40 agonist ivuxolimab in advanced cancers. Across the whole study: Of the patients, three showed partial responses, one with hepatocellular carcinoma and two with cutaneous melanoma. General study points: Clonal expansion was seen in CD4+ and CD8+ blood T cells by week 6 at 0.1 to 3.0 mg/kg. Some of the nonresponding patients also showed low levels of normalized T-cell clonal expansion. Researchers report that CD8+ T cells had, on average, more expanded clones than CD4+.

The receptor's source is an adult with an advanced solid tumor such as melanoma, head and neck, liver or kidney cancer. The sequences come from CD4+ or CD8+ T cells sorted from blood, collected in a trial of the OX40 agonist ivuxolimab.

For the CDR3, the DNA is TGTGCCAGTTCCAGAGACTCCTACGAGCAGTACTTC. Its translation: CASSRDSYEQYF. J is TRBJ2-7 and V is TRBV6-5; D is uncertain. Germline-derived CDR1 and CDR2 are MNHEY and SVGAGI. CDR3 length equals 12 residues. Trimming shortened V by 9 bases and J by 0 bases, and 9 bases separated the two germline ends.